The source of this T cell receptor beta chain is a study of beta chain features in type 1 diabetes. Broader study findings: Junctions at VDJ sites from type 1 diabetes patients had fewer insertions and more deletions. TCRB CDR3s were moderately but significantly shorter in Type 1 diabetes patients in all four CD4+ subsets.

On this clone: Its target is not known.

Sorting gave populations that all exceeded 95% purity. What was sequenced were expressed TCRB transcripts, since all of the isolated RNA had been reverse transcribed. The method was immunoSEQ multiplex PCR; TCRdb's version includes in-frame clones alone and lacks a portion of them. The sample holds more than 550,000 clones, about an eighth seen once. Sequenced input: naive CD4+ T cells from blood. The sequence came from a man in his late teens or twenties with type 1 diabetes.

The CDR3 DNA sequence: TGTGCCAGCAGCTTTCGAGCGGGAGTCCCTTACAATGAGCAGTTCTTC. Protein sequence: CASSFRAGVPYNEQFF. The chain recombines TRBV5-4 with TRBJ2-1, with 8 bases aligning to TRBD2. The V and J ends lost 2 bases and 4 bases, in that order; junction bases with no gene match: 8. The CDR3 is 16 residues long. CDR1 and CDR2 (germline): SGHNT, YYREEE (reference sequence). The whole variable domain, remainder taken from reference TRBV5-4 and TRBJ2-1, is ETGVTQSPTHLIKTRGQQVTLRCSSQSGHNTVSWYQQALGQGPQFIFQYYREEENGRGNFPPRFSGLQFPNYSSELNVNALELDDSALYLCASSFRAGVPYNEQFFGPGTRLTVL.